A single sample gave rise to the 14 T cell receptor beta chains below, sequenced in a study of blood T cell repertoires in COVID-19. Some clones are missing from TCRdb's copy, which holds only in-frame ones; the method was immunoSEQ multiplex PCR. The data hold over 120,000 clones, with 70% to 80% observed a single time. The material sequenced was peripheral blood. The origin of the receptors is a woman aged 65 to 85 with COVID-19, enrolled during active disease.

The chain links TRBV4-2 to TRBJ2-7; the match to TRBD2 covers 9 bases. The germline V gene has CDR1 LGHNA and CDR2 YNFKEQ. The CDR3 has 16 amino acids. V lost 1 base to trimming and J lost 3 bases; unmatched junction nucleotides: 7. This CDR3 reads CASSQVGSSGVYEQYF. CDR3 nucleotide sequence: TGTGCCAGCAGCCAAGTAGGGTCTAGCGGGGTCTACGAGCAGTACTTC.

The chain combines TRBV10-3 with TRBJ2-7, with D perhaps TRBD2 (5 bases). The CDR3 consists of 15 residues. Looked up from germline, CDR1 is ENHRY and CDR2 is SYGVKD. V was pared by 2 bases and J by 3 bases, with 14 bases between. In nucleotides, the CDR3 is TGTGCCATCAGTGAGGGACTTCGTGACAACTACGAGCAGTACTTC. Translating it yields CAISEGLRDNYEQYF.

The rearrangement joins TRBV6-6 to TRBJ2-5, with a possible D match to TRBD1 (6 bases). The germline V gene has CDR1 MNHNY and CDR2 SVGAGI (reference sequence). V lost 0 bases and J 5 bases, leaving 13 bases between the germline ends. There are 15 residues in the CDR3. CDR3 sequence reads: CASSYSRQVRETQYF. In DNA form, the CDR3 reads TGTGCCAGCAGTTACTCGAGACAGGTCCGGGAGACCCAGTACTTC.

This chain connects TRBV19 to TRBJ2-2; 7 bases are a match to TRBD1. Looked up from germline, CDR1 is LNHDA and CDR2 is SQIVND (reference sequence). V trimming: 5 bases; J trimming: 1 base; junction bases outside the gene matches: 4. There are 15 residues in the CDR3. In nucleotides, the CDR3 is TGTGCCAGTAGTGAGAACAGGGGGAACACCGGGGAGCTGTTTTTT. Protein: CASSENRGNTGELFF.

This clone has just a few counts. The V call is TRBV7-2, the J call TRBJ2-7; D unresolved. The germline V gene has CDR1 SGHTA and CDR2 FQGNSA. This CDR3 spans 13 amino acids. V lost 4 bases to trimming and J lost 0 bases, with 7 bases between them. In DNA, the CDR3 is TGTGCCAGCAGCTCCTCGAGCTCCTACGAGCAGTACTTC. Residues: CASSSSSSYEQYF. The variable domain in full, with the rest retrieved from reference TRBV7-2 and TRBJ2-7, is GAGVSQSPSNKVTEKGKDVELRCDPISGHTALYWYRQSLGQGLEFLIYFQGNSAPDKSGLPSDRFSAERTGGSVSTLTIQRTQQEDSAVYLCASSSSSSYEQYFGPGTRLTVT.

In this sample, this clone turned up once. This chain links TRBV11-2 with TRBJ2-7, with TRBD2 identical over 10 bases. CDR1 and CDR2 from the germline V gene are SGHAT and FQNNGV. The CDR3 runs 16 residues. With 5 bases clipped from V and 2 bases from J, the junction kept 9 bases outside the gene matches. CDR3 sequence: CASSPLAGGTTYEQYF. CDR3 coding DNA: TGTGCCAGCAGCCCCTTAGCGGGGGGAACGACCTACGAGCAGTACTTC.

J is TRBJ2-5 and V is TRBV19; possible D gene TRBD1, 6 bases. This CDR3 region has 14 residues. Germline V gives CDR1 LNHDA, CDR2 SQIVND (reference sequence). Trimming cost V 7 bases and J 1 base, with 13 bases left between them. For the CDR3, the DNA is TGTGCCAGTAACAGCCAGGGGTTCCAAGAGACCCAGTACTTC. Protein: CASNSQGFQETQYF.

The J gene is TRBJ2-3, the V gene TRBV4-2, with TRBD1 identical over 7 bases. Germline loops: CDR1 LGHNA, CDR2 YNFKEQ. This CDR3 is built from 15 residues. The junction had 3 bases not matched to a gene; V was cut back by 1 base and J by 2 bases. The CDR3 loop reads CASSQADRVTDTQYF. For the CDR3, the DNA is TGTGCCAGCAGCCAAGCTGACAGGGTCACAGATACGCAGTATTTT.

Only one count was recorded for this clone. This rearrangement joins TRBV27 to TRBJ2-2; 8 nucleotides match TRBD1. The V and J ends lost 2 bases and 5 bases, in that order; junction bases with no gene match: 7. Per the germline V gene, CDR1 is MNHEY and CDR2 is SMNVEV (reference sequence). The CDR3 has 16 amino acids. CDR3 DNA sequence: TGTGCCAGCAGTTTACCAGGGGGCTTGGGGACCGGGGAGCTGTTTTTT. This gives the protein CASSLPGGLGTGELFF.

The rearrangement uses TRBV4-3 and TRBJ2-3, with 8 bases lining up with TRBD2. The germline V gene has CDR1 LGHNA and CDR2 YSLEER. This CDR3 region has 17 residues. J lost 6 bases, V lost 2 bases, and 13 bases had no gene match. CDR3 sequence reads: CASSQQAGTRVVDTQYF. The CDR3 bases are TGCGCCAGCAGCCAACAAGCGGGGACTAGGGTTGTCGATACGCAGTATTTT.

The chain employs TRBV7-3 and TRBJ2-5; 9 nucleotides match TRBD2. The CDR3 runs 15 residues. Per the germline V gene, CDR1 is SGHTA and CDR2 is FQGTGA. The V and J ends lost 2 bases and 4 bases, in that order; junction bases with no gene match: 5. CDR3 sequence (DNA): TGTGCCAGCAGCTTAGCGGGGGGGCCCGTAGAGACCCAGTACTTC. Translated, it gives CASSLAGGPVETQYF. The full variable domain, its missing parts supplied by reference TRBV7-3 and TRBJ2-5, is GAGVSQTPSNKVTEKGKYVELRCDPISGHTALYWYRQSLGQGPEFLIYFQGTGAADDSGLPNDRFFAVRPEGSVSTLKIQRTERGDSAVYLCASSLAGGPVETQYFGPGTRLLVL.

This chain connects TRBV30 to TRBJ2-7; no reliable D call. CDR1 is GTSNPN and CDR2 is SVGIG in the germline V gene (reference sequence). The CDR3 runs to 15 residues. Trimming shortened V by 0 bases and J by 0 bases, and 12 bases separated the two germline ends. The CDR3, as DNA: TGTGCCTGGAGTGTTACAGCATCCACCTCCTACGAGCAGTACTTC. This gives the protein CAWSVTASTSYEQYF.

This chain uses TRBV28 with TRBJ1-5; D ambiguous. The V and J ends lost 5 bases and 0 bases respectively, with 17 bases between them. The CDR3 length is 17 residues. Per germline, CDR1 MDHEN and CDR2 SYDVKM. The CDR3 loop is CASSPSGIQSSNQPQHF. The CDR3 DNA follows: TGTGCCAGCAGTCCATCAGGTATCCAATCTAGCAATCAGCCCCAGCATTTT.

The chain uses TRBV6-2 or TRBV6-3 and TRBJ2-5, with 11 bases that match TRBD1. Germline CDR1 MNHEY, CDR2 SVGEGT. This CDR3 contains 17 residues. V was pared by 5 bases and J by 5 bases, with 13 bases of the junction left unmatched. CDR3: CASSPRDRGFRHETQYF. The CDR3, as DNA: TGTGCCAGCAGTCCCCGGGACAGGGGGTTTAGGCACGAGACCCAGTACTTC.